This TCR beta chain was sequenced for a study of cytomegalovirus exposure and HLA in healthy donors. General study findings and limits: Presence/absence analyses supposed approximately even sequencing depth among donors. Later on, a genetic analysis was performed. It linked a missense variant in DCLRE1C with V- and J-gene trimming of TCR beta.

Nominally healthy donors were sampled, though unrecorded immune exposures were likely. Primers: 60 Vbeta forward and 13 Jbeta reverse. Some clones are missing from TCRdb's copy, which holds only in-frame ones; the method was immunoSEQ multiplex PCR. The profile covers about 120,000 clones, with approximately 9.4% appearing a single time and less than 4% taken by the ten largest. This clone was observed a few times. Its target is unknown. The receptor was isolated from a man aged 25 to 45 in good health and CMV-seronegative. The sequenced material came from PBMCs.

DNA of the CDR3: TGTGCCAGCTCACCAGGGACAACCGAGCAGTACTTC. This codes for CASSPGTTEQYF. The rearrangement joins TRBV18 to TRBJ2-7; perhaps TRBD1 as D (6 bases). CDR3 size: 12 residues. Trimming cost V 2 bases and J 6 bases, with 8 bases left between them. CDR1 is KGHSH, CDR2 LQKENI, per germline. Complete variable domain (other parts from reference TRBV18 and TRBJ2-7): NAGVMQNPRHLVRRRGQEARLRCSPMKGHSHVYWYRQLPEEGLKFMVYLQKENIIDESGMPKERFSAEFPKEGPSILRIQQVVRGDSAAYFCASSPGTTEQYFGPGTRLTVT.